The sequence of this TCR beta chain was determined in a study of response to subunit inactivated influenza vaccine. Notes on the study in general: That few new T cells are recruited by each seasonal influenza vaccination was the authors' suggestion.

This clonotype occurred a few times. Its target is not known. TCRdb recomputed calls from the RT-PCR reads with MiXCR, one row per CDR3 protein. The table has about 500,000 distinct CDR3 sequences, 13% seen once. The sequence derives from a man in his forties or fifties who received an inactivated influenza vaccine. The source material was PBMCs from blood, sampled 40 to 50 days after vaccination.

The CDR3 DNA sequence: TGTGCCAGCAGCCAAGATGGGACAGATAACACTGAAGCTTTCTTT. Encoded protein: CASSQDGTDNTEAFF. The J gene is TRBJ1-1, the V gene TRBV3-1; 7 bases agree with TRBD1. This CDR3 is built from 15 residues. With 0 bases clipped from V and 2 bases from J, the junction kept 3 bases outside the gene matches. In germline, CDR1 is LGHDT, CDR2 YNNKEL (reference sequence).